This T cell receptor (beta chain) was recorded in a study of regulatory T cells in long-lasting Graves disease. Points from the study as a whole: Persistent disease showed a preference for TRBV28, TRBJ1-2 and TRBJ2-5.

Germline V lookup: CDR1 ENHRY, CDR2 SYGVKD. CDR3 size: 13 residues. Construction of TCR beta libraries relied on iRepertoire HTBI primers and on Arm-PCR targeting CDR3 regions. From the multiplex PCR reads, TCRdb called clonotypes with MiXCR, one entry per CDR3 protein. The sample includes around 400,000 distinct CDR3 sequences, 14% to 15% of them seen just once. With respect to this clonotype: Its antigen is unidentified. A read error may be the cause here, since a much bigger clone is one base away.

The time point was: newly diagnosed GD, antithyroid drugs for less than 3 months. Extracted RNA from PBMCs served as the source of the TCR library. The same specimen was also included in a second study, on T cells in Graves' hyperthyroidism and ophthalmopathy. That source adds: Primed by the HTBI set, a first-round RT-PCR was run on the TCR CDR3.

The chain combines TRBV10-3 with TRBJ2-1; weak D call: TRBD1 (6 bases). The J call is doubtful: the DNA matches TRBJ2-5 better. This TCR came from a woman in her thirties or forties with Graves disease. Sequences were derived from peripheral blood mononuclear cells (PBMCs), sampled at new diagnosis, from a patient treated with antithyroid drugs. The CDR3 here is CAISESVQGTQYF. In nucleotides, the CDR3 is TGTGCCATCAGTGAGTCGGTACAGGGGACCCAGTACTTC.